This TCR beta chain was sequenced during a study of T cell responses to AZD1222 COVID-19 vaccine. Assay: immunoSEQ multiplex PCR; the TCRdb copy retains only in-frame clones and omits some. There are 85,000 to 100,000 clones in the sample; just over 90% occur only once, and 22% lies in the top ten. From germline, CDR1 is MNHEY and CDR2 SVGAGI. This CDR3 region has 16 residues. Trimming took off 0 bases at V and 0 bases at J, with 11 bases between the two ends. This chain joins TRBV6-5 and TRBJ1-1; D uncertain. The specimen was peripheral blood, collected on day 0 of AZD1222 vaccination. The sequence came from an adult in good health. The CDR3 reads CASSYSRAELNTEAFF. CDR3 bases: TGTGCCAGCAGTTACTCGAGGGCAGAGCTGAACACTGAAGCTTTCTTT.